These 13 T cell receptor beta chains were all obtained from the same sample, sequenced in a study of identical twins. Each CDR3 protein gets one entry after TCRdb re-called the 5' RACE reads with MiXCR. Of around 510,000 distinct CDR3 sequences in the sample, approximately 15% were seen once. In addition, the sample was reused for a study of yellow fever vaccine responses in identical twins.

Sequencing used CD4+ T cells sorted from blood. The receptors come from a woman aged 18 to 35 in good health.

This clonotype appeared a few times. The chain recombines TRBV29-1 with TRBJ1-1; D is ambiguous. Trimming pared 3 bases from V and 0 bases from J, leaving 8 bases between. Germline V CDR1 and CDR2: SQVTM, ANQGSEA. The CDR3 extends over 13 amino acids. CDR3 sequence reads: CSVDRSMNTEAFF. As DNA, the CDR3 is TGCAGCGTTGATCGGTCAATGAACACTGAAGCTTTCTTT.

CDR3 in amino acids: CSAVGPTGVTYGYTF. In DNA, the CDR3 is TGCAGTGCCGTCGGCCCGACAGGGGTCACCTATGGCTACACCTTC. The chain carries TRBV20-1 and TRBJ1-2; 8 positions match TRBD1. CDR3 length: 15 amino acids. From germline, CDR1 is DFQATT and CDR2 SNEGSKA (reference sequence). J was trimmed by 4 bases and V by 6 bases; bases with no gene match: 13.

The chain carries TRBV7-8 and TRBJ2-3, with D possibly being TRBD1 or TRBD2 (5 bases each). There are 13 residues in the CDR3. The germline V gene has CDR1 SGHVS and CDR2 FQNEAQ. Trimming left V 7 bases short and J 4 bases short, with 12 bases between. DNA for the CDR3: TGTGCCAGCACAGCAGGGAGAGCAGATACGCAGTATTTT. Protein sequence: CASTAGRADTQYF.

At least ten counts were recorded for this clonotype. This sequence joins TRBV6-1 and TRBJ1-5; TRBD1 aligns across 9 bases. The CDR3 consists of 14 residues. Germline CDR1 reads MNHNS; CDR2 reads SASEGT. Trimming took 4 bases from V and 5 from J; bases not matched to a gene: 3. CDR3 bases: TGTGCCAGCAGTGGGGACAGGGAGGATCAGCCCCAGCATTTT. Protein product: CASSGDREDQPQHF.

Only a few counts were recorded for this clonotype. V and J are TRBV3-1 and TRBJ2-7; D unresolved. The CDR3 consists of 14 residues. The germline V gene encodes CDR1 LGHDT and CDR2 YNNKEL (reference sequence). V lost 1 base to trimming and J lost 6 bases, with 13 bases between them. This CDR3 reads CASSQAMHLGEQYF. CDR3 in DNA: TGTGCCAGCAGCCAAGCTATGCACCTAGGCGAGCAGTACTTC.

In this sample, this clonotype turned up a few times. The chain employs TRBV2 and TRBJ2-3, with 8 bases matching TRBD2. Germline lookup yields CDR1 SNHLY and CDR2 FYNNEI. CDR3 size: 14 residues. V dropped 4 bases and J dropped 4; count of bases not matched to a gene: 4. CDR3 protein: CASSVLAGPDTQYF. CDR3 DNA: TGTGCCAGCAGTGTTCTAGCGGGCCCAGATACGCAGTATTTT.

The chain links TRBV27 to TRBJ1-5; 8 bases are a match to TRBD1. CDR1 and CDR2 (germline): MNHEY, SMNVEV (reference sequence). The CDR3 has 15 residues. With V trimmed by 2 bases and J by 6 bases, 6 bases remained unmatched. CDR3 amino acids: CASSLEGQGGQPQHF. CDR3 bases: TGTGCCAGCAGTTTAGAAGGACAGGGAGGTCAGCCCCAGCATTTT.

This clonotype was observed a few times. The V call is TRBV9, the J call TRBJ2-5; 7 bases map to TRBD1. V shed 0 bases, J shed 5 bases, and the junction held 7 bases outside the gene matches. This CDR3 has 15 residues. Germline values: CDR1 SGDLS, CDR2 YYNGEE. The CDR3 DNA sequence: TGTGCCAGCAGCGTAGACCGAGGGGGCTACGAGACCCAGTACTTC. Amino acids: CASSVDRGGYETQYF.

This clonotype came up many times. The V gene is TRBV18, the J gene TRBJ1-2; a weak D match, TRBD1 (5 bases). This CDR3 has 14 amino acids. V was pared by 0 bases and J by 4 bases, with 9 bases between. The germline V gene encodes CDR1 KGHSH and CDR2 LQKENI. DNA for the CDR3: TGTGCCAGCTCACCACCGTTGCAGGGCTATGGCTACACCTTC. Its translation is CASSPPLQGYGYTF.

J is TRBJ2-6 and V is TRBV7-3; D uncertain. V was trimmed by 5 bases and J by 4 bases, leaving 9 bases between them. The germline gives CDR1 SGHTA, CDR2 FQGTGA. The CDR3 is 14 residues long. CDR3 residues: CASSDPAGANVLTF. In nucleotides, the CDR3 is TGTGCCAGCAGCGATCCGGCGGGGGCCAACGTCCTGACTTTC.

This clonotype was detected only a few times. The CDR3 region is CASSVDLGQGAKTQYF. CDR3 nucleotides: TGTGCCAGCAGCGTAGATTTGGGACAGGGGGCGAAGACCCAGTACTTC. The J gene is TRBJ2-5, the V gene TRBV9; 12 bases align to TRBD1. Looked up from germline, CDR1 is SGDLS and CDR2 is YYNGEE. There are 16 residues in the CDR3. V lost 0 bases, J lost 6 bases, and 6 bases stayed unmatched.

This clonotype has more than one count but fewer than ten. The chain employs TRBV12-3 or TRBV12-4 and TRBJ1-1; 8 bases are a match to TRBD1. This CDR3 is 14 amino acids long. V gave up 7 bases and J gave up 3 bases; unmatched junction bases: 7. The chain's CDR3 is CASTSGGQDTEAFF. The CDR3 DNA reads TGTGCCAGCACCTCTGGGGGACAGGACACTGAAGCTTTCTTT.

The chain couples TRBV20-1 to TRBJ2-2; TRBD2 might be the D (6 bases). The length of the CDR3 is 13 residues. Per the germline V gene, CDR1 is DFQATT and CDR2 is SNEGSKA (reference sequence). CDR3 loop: CSAPEGNTGELFF. The CDR3 DNA follows: TGCAGCGCTCCGGAGGGTAACACCGGGGAGCTGTTTTTT.